Following are 29 T cell receptor beta chains from one sample sequenced in a study of graft-versus-host responses after intestinal transplantation. No antigens are known for them. Profiled with immunoSEQ multiplex PCR; TCRdb holds only in-frame clones, not every one. The table has 50,000 or so clones, 92% seen once. This material consisted of unstimulated CD4+ T cells sorted from spleen or lymph node cells, taken before transplant. Source of these receptors: a human donor who was the organ donor for an intestinal transplant.

V is TRBV5-1 and J is TRBJ2-6, with TRBD1 identical over 12 bases. The V and J ends lost 0 bases and 2 bases, in that order; junction bases with no gene match: 3. The CDR3 sequence is 18 residues long. Looked up from germline, CDR1 is SGHRS and CDR2 is YFSETQ. The CDR3 DNA reads TGCGCCAGCAGCTTGGTGGGACAGGGGGCCACTGGGGCCAACGTCCTGACTTTC. It translates to CASSLVGQGATGANVLTF.

The chain uses TRBV7-9 and TRBJ2-5, with D possibly being TRBD2 (7 bases). V shed 4 bases and J shed 4 bases, with 22 bases lying between them. This CDR3 spans 17 amino acids. The germline CDR1 and CDR2 sequences are SEHNR and FQNEAQ (reference sequence). CDR3 nucleotide sequence: TGTGCCAGCAGCTCCGACCCTAGGGGGAGGGCCACAGAGACCCAGTACTTC. This codes for CASSSDPRGRATETQYF.

This rearrangement joins TRBV7-9 to TRBJ2-1; D remains unclear. Trimming pared 2 bases from V and 0 bases from J, leaving 8 bases between. The CDR3 is 15 residues long. Germline assignment: CDR1 SEHNR and CDR2 FQNEAQ (reference sequence). This CDR3 is CASSLWQSSYNEQFF. The DNA of the CDR3 is TGTGCCAGCAGCTTATGGCAGAGCTCCTACAATGAGCAGTTCTTC.

The chain carries TRBV4-2 and TRBJ2-5, with D possibly being TRBD2 (5 bases). Germline V gene data show CDR1 as LGHNA and CDR2 as YNFKEQ. This CDR3 is built from 12 residues. The germline V and J ends were trimmed by 3 bases and 9 bases, with 11 bases remaining between them. The CDR3 here is CASSQKLDSQYF. CDR3 in DNA: TGTGCCAGCAGCCAGAAACTAGATTCCCAGTACTTC.

The rearrangement links TRBV19 to TRBJ2-7; no clear D gene. The V gene's germline CDR1 is LNHDA and CDR2 SQIVND (reference sequence). This CDR3 spans 13 amino acids. V lost 3 bases to trimming and J lost 4 bases, with 10 bases between them. The CDR3 sequence: CASSIGQKYEQYF. The CDR3 coding sequence is TGTGCCAGTAGTATCGGGCAAAAATACGAGCAGTACTTC.

This clone was detected only a few times. V is TRBV6-1 and J is TRBJ2-3; 7 positions agree with TRBD2. V was clipped by 1 base and J by 2 bases; unmatched bases: 6. The CDR3 spans 16 residues. Germline V gene sequence: CDR1 MNHNS, CDR2 SASEGT. The CDR3 region has the DNA TGTGCCAGCAGTGAAGGGGGGGGTAGGGTCACAGATACGCAGTATTTT. Protein sequence: CASSEGGGRVTDTQYF.

J is TRBJ2-1 and V is TRBV21-1; the table calls TRBD2, which could not be checked here. TRBV21-1 is a pseudogene. The CDR3 sequence is 16 residues long. The CDR3 region has the DNA TGTGCCAGCAGCACGCGGACTAGCGGCTCTTACAATGAGCAGTTCTTC. As protein: CASSTRTSGSYNEQFF.

This chain connects TRBV18 to TRBJ1-1; D call uncertain. The CDR3 has 11 residues. V lost 6 bases to trimming and J lost 8 bases, with 10 bases between them. The germline CDR1 and CDR2 sequences are KGHSH and LQKENI. CDR3 protein: CASSHKEEAFF. The CDR3 coding sequence is TGTGCCAGCTCTCACAAGGAAGAAGCTTTCTTT.

The CDR3 spells CASSEGGDTEAFF. The CDR3 DNA is TGTGCCAGCAGTGAGGGGGGTGACACTGAAGCTTTCTTT. The chain joins TRBV25-1 to TRBJ1-1; the D gene is possibly TRBD1 (5 bases). Trimming removed 3 bases at V and 3 bases at J, with 8 bases between. Germline CDR1 MGHDK, CDR2 SYGVNS. This CDR3 comprises 13 residues.

The chain has TRBV7-3 and TRBJ1-5; D ambiguous. The CDR3 is 13 amino acids. Trimming pared 4 bases from V and 7 bases from J, leaving 11 bases between. Germline V gene data show CDR1 as SGHTA and CDR2 as FQGTGA. DNA for the CDR3: TGTGCCAGCAGCTCTACGGGTGGGCAGCCCCAGCATTTT. Translating it yields CASSSTGGQPQHF.

The rearrangement uses TRBV27 and TRBJ1-2; 8 positions match TRBD1. Germline V gene sequence: CDR1 MNHEY, CDR2 SMNVEV (reference sequence). Trimming took 3 bases from V and 8 from J; bases not matched to a gene: 5. The CDR3 sequence is 13 residues long. The DNA for the CDR3 is TGTGCCAGCAGTTTTAGGACAGGGAGGGGCTACACCTTC. This sequence encodes CASSFRTGRGYTF.

The V call is TRBV2, the J call TRBJ2-1; tentative D call: TRBD2 (5 bases). With 8 bases removed from V and 9 bases from J, the gap between germline ends came to 17 bases. This CDR3 is 13 amino acids long. Germline V CDR1 and CDR2: SNHLY, FYNNEI. CDR3 nucleotide sequence: TGTGCCAGCGCCTACCTAGCCCTTGGTGAGCAGTTCTTC. This sequence encodes CASAYLALGEQFF.

This chain joins TRBV28 and TRBJ1-1; 7 bases line up with TRBD1. The CDR3 loop spans 12 amino acids. V lost 6 bases and J lost 4; bases outside the gene matches: 2. Germline V lookup: CDR1 MDHEN, CDR2 SYDVKM. DNA for the CDR3: TGTGCCAGCAGGTACAGGGGCACTGAAGCTTTCTTT. Protein: CASRYRGTEAFF.

The gene calls are TRBV20-1 and TRBJ2-3; D gene unclear. The CDR3 runs 11 residues. The germline CDR1 and CDR2 sequences are DFQATT and SNEGSKA (reference sequence). Between the trimmed V and J ends, which lost 3 bases and 3 bases, there was a span of 4 bases. The CDR3 DNA reads TGCAGTGCTAGTTTGACAGATACGCAGTATTTT. Its protein product is CSASLTDTQYF.

V is TRBV6-5 and J is TRBJ1-1; D possibly corresponds to TRBD1 (6 bases). V gave up 7 bases and J gave up 4 bases, with 13 bases separating them. This CDR3 contains 13 residues. Germline V gene lookup returns CDR1 MNHEY and CDR2 SVGAGI. The CDR3 here is CASNTRGITEAFF. DNA for the CDR3: TGTGCCAGCAATACCAGGGGTATCACTGAAGCTTTCTTT.

The chain is built from TRBV6-5 and TRBJ1-2; D remains unclear. In germline, CDR1 is MNHEY, CDR2 SVGAGI. V lost 2 bases and J lost 4, with 2 bases in between. This CDR3 contains 11 residues. CDR3 region: CASSYSYGYTF. In nucleotides, the CDR3 is TGTGCCAGCAGTTACAGCTATGGCTACACCTTC.

J is TRBJ2-7 and V is TRBV18; D is perhaps TRBD2 (6 bases). Trimming removed 2 bases at V and 7 bases at J, with 9 bases between. The CDR3 totals 12 residues. Germline assignment: CDR1 KGHSH and CDR2 LQKENI. This CDR3 is CASSPGRWEQYF. CDR3 in DNA: TGTGCCAGCTCACCAGGGAGGTGGGAGCAGTACTTC.

This clone was seen just once. This sequence joins TRBV27 and TRBJ2-7; 11 bases line up with TRBD1. The CDR3 is made up of 14 amino acids. The V segment lost 5 bases and the J segment 6 bases; nucleotides outside the gene matches: 6. Germline V gene data show CDR1 as MNHEY and CDR2 as SMNVEV (reference sequence). CDR3 sequence reads: CASSLGQGAFEQYF. As DNA, the CDR3 is TGTGCCAGCAGTCTAGGACAGGGGGCTTTCGAGCAGTACTTC.

The chain joins TRBV29-1 to TRBJ2-4, with 11 bases lining up with TRBD2. With V trimmed by 0 bases and J by 4 bases, 8 bases remained unmatched. Germline V lookup: CDR1 SQVTM, CDR2 ANQGSEA. The length of the CDR3 is 17 residues. The chain's CDR3 is CSVEDTGTSGFKNIQYF. CDR3 coding DNA: TGCAGCGTTGAAGATACAGGGACTAGCGGATTTAAAAACATTCAGTACTTC.

The V and J genes are TRBV28 and TRBJ2-2; 7 bases agree with TRBD2. The J segment lost 0 bases and the V segment lost 7 bases, leaving 8 bases of the junction unmatched. This CDR3 is built from 16 residues. Germline-derived CDR1 and CDR2 are MDHEN and SYDVKM. CDR3 amino acids: CASTIFAGANTGELFF. Written as DNA, the CDR3 is TGTGCCAGCACGATTTTCGCGGGAGCGAACACCGGGGAGCTGTTTTTT.

In DNA form, the CDR3 reads TGTGCCTGGGCCTCTTGGGGGCGCATCTATGGCTACACCTTC. Protein product: CAWASWGRIYGYTF. The gene calls are TRBV30 and TRBJ1-2, with D perhaps TRBD1 (6 bases). Trimming took 5 bases from V and 4 from J, leaving 17 bases between them. The CDR3 totals 14 residues. Germline CDR1 and CDR2: GTSNPN and SVGIG (reference sequence). Full variable domain (rest looked up from reference TRBV30 and TRBJ1-2): SQTIHQWPATLVQPVGSPLSLECTVEGTSNPNLYWYRQAAGRGLQLLFYSVGIGQISSEVPQNLSASRPQDRQFILSSKKLLLSDSGFYLCAWASWGRIYGYTFGSGTRLTVV.

The chain uses TRBV28 and TRBJ2-1; no reliable D call. This CDR3 spans 10 amino acids. The germline V and J ends were trimmed by 3 bases and 6 bases, with 0 bases remaining between them. Germline lookup yields CDR1 MDHEN and CDR2 SYDVKM. The CDR3 DNA reads as TGTGCCAGCAGTTTCAATGAGCAGTTCTTC. It encodes CASSFNEQFF.

The chain has TRBV28 and TRBJ1-1; D unclear. The V gene lost 6 bases and the J gene lost 0 bases, with 23 bases spanning the gap. Germline V lookup: CDR1 MDHEN, CDR2 SYDVKM. This CDR3 region has 18 residues. Here the CDR3 reads CASRSGRLLRGMNTEAFF. Here the CDR3 DNA reads TGTGCCAGCAGATCTGGACGGCTCCTAAGAGGCATGAACACTGAAGCTTTCTTT.

The rearrangement links TRBV13 to TRBJ2-3; D perhaps matches TRBD2 (6 bases). From germline, CDR1 is PRHDT and CDR2 FYEKMQ (reference sequence). V was shortened by 1 base and J by 6 bases, with 11 bases between the two germline ends. This CDR3 region has 14 residues. The CDR3 region has the DNA TGTGCCAGCAGCTTAGCGGGAGTAACGGATACGCAGTATTTT. Protein product: CASSLAGVTDTQYF.

The V gene is TRBV6-6, the J gene TRBJ2-3; unclear D gene. V was shortened by 6 bases and J by 2 bases, with 3 bases between the two germline ends. The V gene's germline CDR1 is MNHNY and CDR2 SVGAGI (reference sequence). This CDR3 region has 11 residues. As DNA, the CDR3 is TGTGCCAGCAGCCTCACAGATACGCAGTATTTT. This codes for CASSLTDTQYF.

This chain joins TRBV6-6 and TRBJ2-2; D unclear. This CDR3 comprises 16 residues. V was pared by 2 bases and J by 0 bases, with 10 bases between. Germline CDR1 and CDR2: MNHNY and SVGAGI (reference sequence). The DNA of the CDR3 is TGTGCCAGCAGTTACCTATCGCCAGCGAACACCGGGGAGCTGTTTTTT. Protein sequence: CASSYLSPANTGELFF.

The rearrangement links TRBV7-9 to TRBJ2-5; D is unclear. V lost 3 bases and J 4 bases, leaving 3 bases between the germline ends. The CDR3 covers 11 residues. CDR1 and CDR2 (germline): SEHNR, FQNEAQ (reference sequence). The CDR3 loop reads CASSFRETQYF. CDR3 nucleotides: TGTGCCAGCAGCTTCAGAGAGACCCAGTACTTC.

The rearrangement links TRBV7-8 to TRBJ2-1, with D uncertain. Germline V gives CDR1 SGHVS, CDR2 FQNEAQ. CDR3 size: 17 residues. V was clipped by 2 bases and J by 2 bases, with 16 bases between them. The CDR3 nucleotides are TGTGCCAGCAGCTTACGTGTTCGTGAGCCGACCTACAATGAGCAGTTCTTC. Amino acid sequence: CASSLRVREPTYNEQFF.

V is TRBV6-5 and J is TRBJ1-2; 7 nucleotides align to TRBD1. This CDR3 is built from 14 residues. With V trimmed by 6 bases and J by 4 bases, 8 bases remained unmatched. Germline CDR1 is MNHEY and CDR2 is SVGAGI. The CDR3, as DNA: TGTGCCAGCAGGCCCCCGGGACAGTCCTATGGCTACACCTTC. It yields the protein CASRPPGQSYGYTF.